The clone carrying this T cell receptor (beta chain) has a handful of counts. The data derive from a study of patients and donors after allogeneic stem cell transplantation. Per germline, CDR1 MNHEY and CDR2 SVGAGI. Trimming at V came to 2 bases and at J to 7 bases, leaving 5 bases not matched to a gene. This CDR3 region has 15 residues. TCRdb independently ran MiXCR on the RT-PCR reads; one entry per CDR3 protein. The sample contains about 960,000 distinct CDR3 sequences, under 20% of which appear only once. This clonotype originated in a human donor who was either an allogeneic HSCT recipient or a stem cell or donor lymphocyte infusion donor (not recorded which). It is not recorded whose cells these are; they may come from a transplant donor. The rearrangement joins TRBV6-5 to TRBJ2-1; 10 nucleotides agree with TRBD2. What was sequenced was blood, either unsorted or a sorted T cell fraction (not recorded which). The CDR3 spells CASSYRGLAKNEQFF. CDR3 nucleotides: TGTGCCAGCAGTTACCGGGGACTAGCGAAAAATGAGCAGTTCTTC.